The 21 T cell receptor beta chains in this list originate from one sample, sequenced in a study of T-cell reconstitution after alpha-beta-depleted transplantation in children. Preparation of the TCRbeta library involved a method that used unique molecular identifiers. MiXCR, applied by TCRdb to the PCR reads, yields one record per CDR3 protein. The sample lists about 200,000 distinct CDR3 sequences; about 6.6% were seen once. The sequencing here drew on PBMCs, taken before TCRalphabeta/CD19-depleted stem cell transplant. These receptors were collected from a boy younger than 10 with acute lymphoblastic leukemia, due to receive a stem cell transplant.

A note on this clonotype: A clone one base away is much larger, so this may be a read error. J is TRBJ2-1 and V is TRBV7-2; 9 bases align to TRBD2. CDR1 SGHTA and CDR2 FQGNSA come from the germline V gene. The CDR3 has 14 residues. CDR3 bases: TGTGCCAGCAGCTTTGGGACTAGCTTCGATGAGCACTTCTTC. Translated: CASSFGTSFDEHFF.

This clonotype occurred many times. J is TRBJ1-4 and V is TRBV2, with 8 nucleotides matching TRBD1. CDR3 length: 14 amino acids. Trimming cost V 6 bases and J 6 bases; bases outside gene matches: 6. The germline gives CDR1 SNHLY, CDR2 FYNNEI. The CDR3 sequence: CASSKTGVDEKLFF. The CDR3 DNA reads TGTGCCAGCAGCAAGACAGGGGTTGATGAAAAACTGTTTTTT.

The chain links TRBV3-1 to TRBJ2-3; unclear D gene. V shed 0 bases and J shed 8 bases, with 6 bases lying between them. The germline CDR1 and CDR2 sequences are LGHDT and YNNKEL (reference sequence). This CDR3 contains 12 residues. This chain's CDR3 is CASSQEFGTQYF. CDR3 DNA sequence: TGTGCCAGCAGCCAAGAGTTCGGTACGCAGTATTTT.

This clonotype was picked up many times. The V call is TRBV7-2, the J call TRBJ2-2, with D possibly TRBD1 on 6 matching bases. CDR3 size: 14 residues. The germline CDR1 and CDR2 sequences are SGHTA and FQGNSA. Trimming removed 5 bases from V and 7 bases from J, with 14 bases in between. DNA of the CDR3: TGTGCCAGCAGCCTCCTACAGGGCGGCGGGGAGCTGTTTTTT. This sequence encodes CASSLLQGGGELFF.

This clonotype appeared a few times. The chain combines TRBV20-1 with TRBJ2-6; TRBD1 matches at 9 bases. This CDR3 is 16 amino acids long. With V trimmed by 2 bases and J by 3 bases, 5 bases remained unmatched. Germline V CDR1 and CDR2: DFQATT, SNEGSKA (reference sequence). CDR3 coding DNA: TGCAGTGCTAGACACACAGGGGGCGGTGGGGCCAACGTCCTGACTTTC. Its protein is CSARHTGGGGANVLTF.

This clonotype has at least ten counts. This sequence joins TRBV20-1 and TRBJ2-1; 9 positions match TRBD2. Losses at the gene ends were 0 bases for V and 3 bases for J; bases not matched to a gene: 0. From germline, CDR1 is DFQATT and CDR2 SNEGSKA (reference sequence). This CDR3 spans 14 amino acids. As DNA, the CDR3 is TGCAGTGCTAGAGAGCGGGGGGGCTACAATGAGCAGTTCTTC. Amino acid sequence: CSARERGGYNEQFF.

This clonotype occurred many times. The V call is TRBV6-4, the J call TRBJ2-1, with 10 bases fitting TRBD2. Per the germline V gene, CDR1 is MRHNA and CDR2 is SNTAGT. V was pared by 3 bases and J by 6 bases, with 8 bases of the junction left unmatched. CDR3 length: 16 residues. CDR3 DNA sequence: TGTGCCAGCAGTGAGAAAGACCTAGCGGGAGTCAATGAGCAGTTCTTC. As protein: CASSEKDLAGVNEQFF.

Ten or more counts support this clonotype. V is TRBV20-1 and J is TRBJ2-7, with unresolved D. V was clipped by 1 base and J by 3 bases, with 4 bases between them. The CDR3 has 11 amino acids. CDR1 is DFQATT, CDR2 SNEGSKA, per germline (reference sequence). The CDR3 here is CSARVGYEQYF. In nucleotides, the CDR3 is TGCAGTGCTAGAGTCGGCTACGAGCAGTACTTC.

There are many counts of this clonotype. V usage is TRBV20-1 and J usage is TRBJ2-5, with no clear D. Looked up from germline, CDR1 is DFQATT and CDR2 is SNEGSKA (reference sequence). The CDR3 length is 10 residues. V lost 7 bases and J 5 bases, leaving 8 bases between the germline ends. The DNA of the CDR3 is TGCAGTGTCCCAAGGGAGACCCAGTACTTC. It translates to CSVPRETQYF.

The V call is TRBV20-1, the J call TRBJ2-5; D is perhaps TRBD1 (6 bases). CDR1 is DFQATT, CDR2 SNEGSKA, per germline (reference sequence). Between the trimmed V and J ends, which lost 3 bases and 4 bases, there was a span of 12 bases. This CDR3 contains 13 residues. The CDR3 DNA reads as TGCAGTGCTAGTTTTCCAGGGGTAGAGACCCAGTACTTC. As protein: CSASFPGVETQYF.

This clonotype was seen repeatedly, ten times or more. This rearrangement joins TRBV13 to TRBJ2-7; D call uncertain. There are 13 residues in the CDR3. V lost 0 bases to trimming and J lost 6 bases, with 9 bases between them. Germline loops: CDR1 PRHDT, CDR2 FYEKMQ (reference sequence). CDR3 nucleotide sequence: TGTGCCAGCAGCTTAGGCCCCCTCCGCGAGCAGTACTTC. Amino acid sequence: CASSLGPLREQYF.

This sequence joins TRBV18 and TRBJ1-2, with 7 bases lining up with TRBD1. The ends lost 2 bases at V and 4 bases at J; junction bases unmatched: 4. This CDR3 comprises 14 residues. Germline lookup yields CDR1 KGHSH and CDR2 LQKENI. This CDR3 reads CASSPARDSYGYTF. The CDR3 DNA is TGTGCCAGCTCACCAGCCCGGGACAGCTATGGCTACACCTTC.

This clonotype was seen repeatedly, ten times or more. The gene calls are TRBV7-2 and TRBJ2-1, with D possibly TRBD2 on 6 matching bases. CDR3 size: 15 residues. The germline V and J ends were trimmed by 5 bases and 2 bases, with 13 bases remaining between them. Germline CDR1 reads SGHTA; CDR2 reads FQGNSA. CDR3: CASSRERLTYNEQFF. CDR3 DNA: TGTGCCAGCAGCCGGGAGAGACTAACCTACAATGAGCAGTTCTTC. Full variable domain (rest looked up from reference TRBV7-2 and TRBJ2-1): GAGVSQSPSNKVTEKGKDVELRCDPISGHTALYWYRQSLGQGLEFLIYFQGNSAPDKSGLPSDRFSAERTGGSVSTLTIQRTQQEDSAVYLCASSRERLTYNEQFFGPGTRLTVL.

This clonotype occurred many times. The chain links TRBV14 to TRBJ1-6; TRBD1 might be the D (5 bases). The CDR3 is made up of 13 amino acids. CDR1 is SGHDN, CDR2 FVKESK, per germline. V was pared by 5 bases and J by 14 bases, with 16 bases between. The CDR3 bases are TGTGCCAGCAGCACCCGGGACCGCCCAACCCTCCACTTT. It translates to CASSTRDRPTLHF.

This clonotype has a count of ten or more. The chain recombines TRBV7-2 with TRBJ2-1; 7 bases fit TRBD1. Germline V gene sequence: CDR1 SGHTA, CDR2 FQGNSA. The CDR3 is 14 residues long. Germline trimming cut 2 bases from V and 4 bases from J; bases unmatched to any gene: 2. The CDR3 loop reads CASSLQGVYNEQFF. The CDR3 nucleotides read TGTGCCAGCAGCTTACAGGGGGTTTACAATGAGCAGTTCTTC.

This clonotype has at least ten counts. This chain links TRBV5-6 with TRBJ1-5; no definite D call. CDR3 length equals 14 residues. The V and J ends lost 5 bases and 1 base respectively, with 10 bases between them. Germline V CDR1 and CDR2: SGHDT, YYEEEE. CDR3 DNA sequence: TGTGCCAGCAGTTACCGACGGAGCAATCAGCCCCAGCATTTT. Amino acids: CASSYRRSNQPQHF.

This clonotype was found many times. The V gene is TRBV28, the J gene TRBJ1-2; D gene uncertain. The V end was cut by 7 bases, the J end by 0 bases, with 12 bases between. This CDR3 is 14 amino acids long. Germline CDR1 reads MDHEN; CDR2 reads SYDVKM. The chain's CDR3 is CASISPGANYGYTF. The CDR3 DNA follows: TGTGCCAGCATTTCTCCCGGGGCTAACTATGGCTACACCTTC.

This clonotype was seen at least ten times. CDR3 coding DNA: TGTGCCAGCAGAGCAGATACGCAGTATTTT. Amino acid sequence: CASRADTQYF. This sequence joins TRBV2 and TRBJ2-3, with D uncertain. V shed 6 bases and J shed 4 bases, with 2 bases lying between them. CDR1 and CDR2 (germline): SNHLY, FYNNEI. This CDR3 has 10 residues.

The chain carries TRBV5-1 and TRBJ2-1; 8 bases fit TRBD2. CDR1 and CDR2 from the germline V gene are SGHRS and YFSETQ. V lost 5 bases and J lost 6; bases outside the gene matches: 7. CDR3 length equals 14 residues. CDR3 loop: CASRPWTSCNEQFF. The CDR3 DNA reads as TGCGCCAGCAGACCCTGGACTAGCTGCAATGAGCAGTTCTTC.

This clonotype was recorded at least ten times. The J gene is TRBJ2-1, the V gene TRBV11-3; TRBD1 might be the D (6 bases). V was trimmed by 3 bases and J by 5 bases, leaving 11 bases between them. In germline, CDR1 is SGHNT, CDR2 YENEEA. This CDR3 contains 14 residues. The CDR3 DNA follows: TGTGCCAGCAGCTTCCGGGACACCAACAATGAGCAGTTCTTC. Amino acids: CASSFRDTNNEQFF.

Ten or more counts support this clonotype. The genes are TRBV7-2 and TRBJ2-7; 8 nucleotides match TRBD2. The CDR3 extends over 17 amino acids. Germline V lookup: CDR1 SGHTA, CDR2 FQGNSA. J lost 7 bases, V lost 5 bases, and 19 bases had no gene match. The CDR3 DNA reads as TGTGCCAGCAGCGCCAAAGCGGGGGTACTGGGGAGGTTGGAGCAGTACTTC. Translation gives CASSAKAGVLGRLEQYF.